This T cell receptor beta chain was captured by sequencing in a study of cytomegalovirus exposure and HLA in healthy donors. Only one count was recorded for this clone. TCRdb's table, derived via immunoSEQ multiplex PCR, lists solely in-frame clones and lacks some. The sample lists around 120,000 clones, around 88% occurring once. The CDR3 runs 15 residues. The germline V gene encodes CDR1 MNHEY and CDR2 SMNVEV (reference sequence). After removal of 6 bases from V and 3 bases from J, the junction contained 7 bases not matched to a gene. V usage is TRBV27 and J usage is TRBJ1-4; 7 nucleotides match TRBD1. This TCR came from a man younger than 35 in good health and CMV-seronegative. Specimen: PBMCs. The CDR3 nucleotides are TGTGCCAGCAGCCCGGTGGACAGGCCTAATGAAAAACTGTTTTTT. It codes for CASSPVDRPNEKLFF.